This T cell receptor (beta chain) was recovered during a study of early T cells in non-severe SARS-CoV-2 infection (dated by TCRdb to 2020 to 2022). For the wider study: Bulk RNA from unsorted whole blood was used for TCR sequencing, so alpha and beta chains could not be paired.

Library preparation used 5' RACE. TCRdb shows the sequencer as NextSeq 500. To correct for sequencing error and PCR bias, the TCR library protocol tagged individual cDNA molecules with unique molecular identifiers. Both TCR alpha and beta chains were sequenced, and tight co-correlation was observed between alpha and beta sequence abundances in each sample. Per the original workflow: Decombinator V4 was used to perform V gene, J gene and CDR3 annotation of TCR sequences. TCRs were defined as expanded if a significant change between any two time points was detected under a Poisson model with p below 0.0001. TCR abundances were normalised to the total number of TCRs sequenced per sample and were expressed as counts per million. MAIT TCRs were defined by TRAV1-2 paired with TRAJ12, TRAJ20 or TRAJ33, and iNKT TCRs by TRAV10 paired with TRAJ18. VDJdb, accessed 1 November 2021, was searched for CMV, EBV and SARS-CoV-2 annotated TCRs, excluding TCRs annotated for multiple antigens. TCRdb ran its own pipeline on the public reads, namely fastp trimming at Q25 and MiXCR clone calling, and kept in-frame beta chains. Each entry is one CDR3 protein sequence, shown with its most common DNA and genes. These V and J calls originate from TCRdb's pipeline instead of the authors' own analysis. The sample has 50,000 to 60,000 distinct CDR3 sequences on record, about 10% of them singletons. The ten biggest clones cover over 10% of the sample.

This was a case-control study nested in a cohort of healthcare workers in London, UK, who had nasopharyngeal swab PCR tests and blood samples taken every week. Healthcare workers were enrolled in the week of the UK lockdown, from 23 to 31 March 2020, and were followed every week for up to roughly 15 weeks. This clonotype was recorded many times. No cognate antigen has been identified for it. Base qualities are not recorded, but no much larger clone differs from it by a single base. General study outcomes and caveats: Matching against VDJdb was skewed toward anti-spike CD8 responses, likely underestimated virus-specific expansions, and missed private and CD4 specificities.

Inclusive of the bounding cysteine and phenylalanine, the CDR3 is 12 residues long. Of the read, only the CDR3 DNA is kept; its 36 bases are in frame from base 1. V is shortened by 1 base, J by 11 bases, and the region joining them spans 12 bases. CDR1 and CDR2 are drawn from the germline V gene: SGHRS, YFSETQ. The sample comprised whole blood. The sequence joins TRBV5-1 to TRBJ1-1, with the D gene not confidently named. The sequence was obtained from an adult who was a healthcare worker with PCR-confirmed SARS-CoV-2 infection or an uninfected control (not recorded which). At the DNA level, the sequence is TGCGCCAGCAGCTTGACGCGAGGGCGGGCTTTCTTT. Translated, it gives CASSLTRGRAFF.